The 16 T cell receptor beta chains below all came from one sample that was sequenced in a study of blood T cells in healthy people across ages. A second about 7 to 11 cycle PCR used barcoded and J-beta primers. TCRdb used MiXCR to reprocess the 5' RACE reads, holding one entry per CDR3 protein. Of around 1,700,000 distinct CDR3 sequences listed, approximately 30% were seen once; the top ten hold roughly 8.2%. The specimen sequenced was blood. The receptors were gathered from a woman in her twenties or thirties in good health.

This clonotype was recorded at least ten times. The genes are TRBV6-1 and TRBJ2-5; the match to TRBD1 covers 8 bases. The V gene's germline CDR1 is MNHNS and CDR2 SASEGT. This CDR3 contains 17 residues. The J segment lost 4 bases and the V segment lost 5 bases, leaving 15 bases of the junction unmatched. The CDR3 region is CASSPPPGQGARETQYF. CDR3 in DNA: TGTGCCAGCAGTCCCCCCCCAGGGCAGGGGGCGCGAGAGACCCAGTACTTC.

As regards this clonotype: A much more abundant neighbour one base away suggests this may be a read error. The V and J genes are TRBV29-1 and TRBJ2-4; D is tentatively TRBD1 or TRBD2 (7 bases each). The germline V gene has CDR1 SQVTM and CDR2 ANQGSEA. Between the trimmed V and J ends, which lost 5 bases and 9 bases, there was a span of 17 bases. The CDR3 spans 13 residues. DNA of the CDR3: TGCAGCGTTAAAATCCAGGGGGAGGGCATTCAGTACTTC. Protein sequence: CSVKIQGEGIQYF.

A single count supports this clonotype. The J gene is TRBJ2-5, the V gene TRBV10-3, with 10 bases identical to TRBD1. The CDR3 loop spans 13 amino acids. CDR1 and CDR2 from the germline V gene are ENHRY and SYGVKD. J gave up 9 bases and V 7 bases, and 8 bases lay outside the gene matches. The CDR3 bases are TGTGCCATCATGCGGGACAGGGGTCAGCCCCAGTACTTC. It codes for CAIMRDRGQPQYF.

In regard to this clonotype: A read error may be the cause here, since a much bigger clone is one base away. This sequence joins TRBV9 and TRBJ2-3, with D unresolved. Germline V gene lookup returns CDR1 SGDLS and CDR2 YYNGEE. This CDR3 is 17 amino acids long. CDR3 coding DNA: TGTGCCAGCAGCGTAGTAAGTGTGAGAAGTAGCACAGATATGCAGTATTTT. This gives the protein CASSVVSVRSSTDMQYF. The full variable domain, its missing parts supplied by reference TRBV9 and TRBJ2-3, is DSGVTQTPKHLITATGQRVTLRCSPRSGDLSVYWYQQSLDQGLQFLIQYYNGEERAKGNILERFSAQQFPDLHSELNLSSLELGDSALYFCASSVVSVRSSTDMQYFGPGTRLTVL.

The CDR3 nucleotides are TGTGCCAGTATTAGGGGCGGGGGTGTTGAGCCCCAGCATTTT. Translation gives CASIRGGGVEPQHF. The chain employs TRBV12-3 or TRBV12-4 and TRBJ1-5; D may be TRBD1 (5 bases). The V end lost 9 bases, the J end lost 8 bases, and 20 bases lay between the germline ends. The CDR3 covers 14 residues.

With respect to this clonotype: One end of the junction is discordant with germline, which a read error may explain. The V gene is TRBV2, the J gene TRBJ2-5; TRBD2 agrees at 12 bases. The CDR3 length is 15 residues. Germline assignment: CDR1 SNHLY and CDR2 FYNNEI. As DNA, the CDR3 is TGTGCCAGCAGCGAAGGACTAGCGGGGCAAGAGACCCAGTACTTC. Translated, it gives CASSEGLAGQETQYF.

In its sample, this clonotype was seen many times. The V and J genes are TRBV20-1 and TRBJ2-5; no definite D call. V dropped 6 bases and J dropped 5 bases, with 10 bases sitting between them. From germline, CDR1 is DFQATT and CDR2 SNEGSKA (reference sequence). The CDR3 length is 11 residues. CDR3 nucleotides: TGCAGTGCCCGTCTGGCGGAGACCCAGTACTTC. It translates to CSARLAETQYF.

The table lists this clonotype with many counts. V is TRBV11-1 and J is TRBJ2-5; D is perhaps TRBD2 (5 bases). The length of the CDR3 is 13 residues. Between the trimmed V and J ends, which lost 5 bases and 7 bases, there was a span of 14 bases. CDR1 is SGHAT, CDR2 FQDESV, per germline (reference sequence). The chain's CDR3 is CASSLERARTQYF. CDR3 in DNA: TGTGCCAGCAGCCTTGAGAGGGCAAGGACCCAGTACTTC.

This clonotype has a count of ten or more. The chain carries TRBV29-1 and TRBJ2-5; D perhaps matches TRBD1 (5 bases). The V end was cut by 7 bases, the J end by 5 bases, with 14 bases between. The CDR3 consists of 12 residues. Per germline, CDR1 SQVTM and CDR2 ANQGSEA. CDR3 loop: CSGQGVGETQYF. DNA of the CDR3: TGCAGCGGACAAGGGGTAGGGGAGACCCAGTACTTC.

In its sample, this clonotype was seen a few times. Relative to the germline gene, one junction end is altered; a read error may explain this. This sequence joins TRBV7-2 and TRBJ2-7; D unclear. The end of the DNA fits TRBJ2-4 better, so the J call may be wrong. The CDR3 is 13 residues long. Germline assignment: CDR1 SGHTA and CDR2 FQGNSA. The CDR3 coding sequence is TGTGCCGGCAGCTTAGACCTACGCTCCATTCAGTACTTC. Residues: CAGSLDLRSIQYF.

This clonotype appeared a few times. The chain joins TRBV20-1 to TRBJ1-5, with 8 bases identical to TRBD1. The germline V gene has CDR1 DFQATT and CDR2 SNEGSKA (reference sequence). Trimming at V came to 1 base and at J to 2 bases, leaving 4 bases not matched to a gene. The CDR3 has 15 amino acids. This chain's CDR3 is CSARGTGQGNQPQHF. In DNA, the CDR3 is TGCAGTGCTAGAGGGACAGGGCAGGGCAATCAGCCCCAGCATTTT.

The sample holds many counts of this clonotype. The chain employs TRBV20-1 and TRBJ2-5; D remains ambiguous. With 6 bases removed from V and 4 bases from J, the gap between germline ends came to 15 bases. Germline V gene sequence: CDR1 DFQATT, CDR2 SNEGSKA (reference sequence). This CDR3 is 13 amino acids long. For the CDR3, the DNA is TGCAGTGCCGGCGAATCTCTCGGAGAGACCCAGTACTTC. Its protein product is CSAGESLGETQYF.

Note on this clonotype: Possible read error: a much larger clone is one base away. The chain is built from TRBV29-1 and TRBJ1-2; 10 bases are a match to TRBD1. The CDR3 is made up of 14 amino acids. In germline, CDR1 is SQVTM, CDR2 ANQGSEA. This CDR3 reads CSAAGGQGSYGHTF. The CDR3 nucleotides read TGCAGCGCCGCCGGGGGACAGGGGAGCTATGGCCACACCTTC. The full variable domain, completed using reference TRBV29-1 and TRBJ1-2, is SAVISQKPSRDICQRGTSLTIQCQVDSQVTMMFWYRQQPGQSLTLIATANQGSEATYESGFVIDKFPISRPNLTFSTLTVSNMSPEDSSIYLCSAAGGQGSYGHTFGSGTRLTVV.

CDR3 DNA: TGTGCCAGCTCACAACAGTCGAGCAATCAGCCCCAGCATTTT. As protein: CASSQQSSNQPQHF. The chain carries TRBV18 and TRBJ1-5; D gene ambiguous. The CDR3 loop spans 14 amino acids. V lost 4 bases and J lost 1, with 8 bases in between. The germline CDR1 and CDR2 sequences are KGHSH and LQKENI.

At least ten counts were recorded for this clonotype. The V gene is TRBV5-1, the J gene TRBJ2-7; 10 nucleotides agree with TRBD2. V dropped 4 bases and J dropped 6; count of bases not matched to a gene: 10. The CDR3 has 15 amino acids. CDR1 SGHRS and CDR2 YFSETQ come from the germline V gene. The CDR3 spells CASSPSTSGVGEQYF. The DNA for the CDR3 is TGCGCCAGCAGCCCTAGCACTAGCGGGGTCGGCGAGCAGTACTTC.

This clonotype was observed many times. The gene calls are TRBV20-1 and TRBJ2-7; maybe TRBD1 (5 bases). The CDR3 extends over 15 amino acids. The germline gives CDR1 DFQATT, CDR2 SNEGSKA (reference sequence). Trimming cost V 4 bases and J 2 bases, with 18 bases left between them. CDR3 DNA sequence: TGCAGTGCTACCACCGGCAGGGTTTACACCTACGAGCAGTACTTC. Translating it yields CSATTGRVYTYEQYF.